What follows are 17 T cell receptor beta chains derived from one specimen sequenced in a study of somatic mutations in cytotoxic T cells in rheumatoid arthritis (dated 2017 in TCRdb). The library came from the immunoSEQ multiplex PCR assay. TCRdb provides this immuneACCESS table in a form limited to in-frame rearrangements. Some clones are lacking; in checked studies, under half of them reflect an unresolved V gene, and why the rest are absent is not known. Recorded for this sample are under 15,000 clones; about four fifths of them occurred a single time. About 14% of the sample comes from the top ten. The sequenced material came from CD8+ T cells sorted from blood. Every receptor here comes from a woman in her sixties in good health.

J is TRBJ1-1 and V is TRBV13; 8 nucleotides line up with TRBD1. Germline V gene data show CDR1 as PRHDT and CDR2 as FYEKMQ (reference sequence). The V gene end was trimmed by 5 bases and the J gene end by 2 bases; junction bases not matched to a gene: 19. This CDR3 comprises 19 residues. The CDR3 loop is CASSPRTGSAGRPNTEAFF. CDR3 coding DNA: TGTGCCAGCAGCCCCCGGACAGGGTCTGCGGGTAGGCCTAACACTGAAGCTTTCTTT.

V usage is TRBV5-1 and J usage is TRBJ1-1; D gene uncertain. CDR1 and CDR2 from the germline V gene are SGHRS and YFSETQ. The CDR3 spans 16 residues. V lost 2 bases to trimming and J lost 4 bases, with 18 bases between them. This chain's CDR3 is CASSLSQATVGTEAFF. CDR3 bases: TGCGCCAGCAGCTTATCGCAGGCCACCGTCGGCACTGAAGCTTTCTTT.

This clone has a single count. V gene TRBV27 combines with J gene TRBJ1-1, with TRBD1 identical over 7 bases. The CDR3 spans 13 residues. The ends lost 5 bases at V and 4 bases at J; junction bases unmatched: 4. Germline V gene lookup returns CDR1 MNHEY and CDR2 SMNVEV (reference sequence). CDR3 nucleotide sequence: TGTGCCAGCAGTCCACAGGGGTTCACTGAAGCTTTCTTT. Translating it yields CASSPQGFTEAFF.

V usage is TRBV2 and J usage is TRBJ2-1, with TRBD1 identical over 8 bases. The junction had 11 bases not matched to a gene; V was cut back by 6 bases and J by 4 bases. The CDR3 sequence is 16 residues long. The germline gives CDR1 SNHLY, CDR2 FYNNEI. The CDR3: CASRRQGTERYNEQFF. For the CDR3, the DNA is TGTGCCAGCAGGAGACAGGGGACGGAAAGGTACAATGAGCAGTTCTTC.

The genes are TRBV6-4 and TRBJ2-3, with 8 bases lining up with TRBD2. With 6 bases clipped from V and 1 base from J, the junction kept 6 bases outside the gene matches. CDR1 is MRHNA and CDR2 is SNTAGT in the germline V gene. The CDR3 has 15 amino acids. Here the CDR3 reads CASRAPGGGTDTQYF. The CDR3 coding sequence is TGTGCCAGCAGGGCCCCGGGGGGGGGCACAGATACGCAGTATTTT.

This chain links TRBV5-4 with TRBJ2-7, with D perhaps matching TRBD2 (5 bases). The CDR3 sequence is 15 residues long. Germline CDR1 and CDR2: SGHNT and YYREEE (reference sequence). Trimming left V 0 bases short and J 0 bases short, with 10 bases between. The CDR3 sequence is CASSLEGSSSYEQYF. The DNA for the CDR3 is TGTGCCAGCAGCTTGGAAGGGAGTTCCTCCTACGAGCAGTACTTC.

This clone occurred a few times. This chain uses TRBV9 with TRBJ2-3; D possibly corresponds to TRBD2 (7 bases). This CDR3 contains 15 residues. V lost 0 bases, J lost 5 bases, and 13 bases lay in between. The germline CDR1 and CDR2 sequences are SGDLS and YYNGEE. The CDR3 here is CASSVEGGPQDTQYF. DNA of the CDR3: TGTGCCAGCAGCGTAGAGGGGGGGCCGCAAGATACGCAGTATTTT.

The CDR3 loop reads CASSSLERGIQQETQYF. CDR3 DNA: TGTGCCAGCAGTTCGCTAGAGCGGGGGATCCAACAAGAGACCCAGTACTTC. The chain joins TRBV28 to TRBJ2-5, with 8 bases fitting TRBD2. With V trimmed by 4 bases and J by 2 bases, 12 bases remained unmatched. The CDR3 extends over 17 amino acids. The germline CDR1 and CDR2 sequences are MDHEN and SYDVKM.

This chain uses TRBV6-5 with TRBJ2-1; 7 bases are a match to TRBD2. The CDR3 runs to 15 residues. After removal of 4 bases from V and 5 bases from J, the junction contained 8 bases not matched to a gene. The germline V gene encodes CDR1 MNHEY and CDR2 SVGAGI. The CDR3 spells CASSWLSGTNNEQFF. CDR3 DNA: TGTGCCAGCAGTTGGCTATCCGGGACTAACAATGAGCAGTTCTTC.

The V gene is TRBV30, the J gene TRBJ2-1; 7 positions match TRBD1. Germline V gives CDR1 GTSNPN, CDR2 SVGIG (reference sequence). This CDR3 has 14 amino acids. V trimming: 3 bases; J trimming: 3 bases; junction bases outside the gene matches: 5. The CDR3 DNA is TGTGCCTGGAGAGCAGGGGGAAGCTACAATGAGCAGTTCTTC. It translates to CAWRAGGSYNEQFF.

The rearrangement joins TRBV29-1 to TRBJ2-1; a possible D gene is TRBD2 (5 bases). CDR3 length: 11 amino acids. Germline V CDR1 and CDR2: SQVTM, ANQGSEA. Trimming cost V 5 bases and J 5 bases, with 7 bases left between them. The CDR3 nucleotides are TGCAGCGTTTTGAGGGACAATGAGCAGTTCTTC. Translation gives CSVLRDNEQFF.

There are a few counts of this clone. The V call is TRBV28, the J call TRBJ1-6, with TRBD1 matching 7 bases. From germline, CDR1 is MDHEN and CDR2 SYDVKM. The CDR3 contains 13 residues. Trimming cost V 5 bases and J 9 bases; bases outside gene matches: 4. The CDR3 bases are TGTGCCAGCAGTATCACAGGGGTTTCACCCCTCCACTTT. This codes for CASSITGVSPLHF.

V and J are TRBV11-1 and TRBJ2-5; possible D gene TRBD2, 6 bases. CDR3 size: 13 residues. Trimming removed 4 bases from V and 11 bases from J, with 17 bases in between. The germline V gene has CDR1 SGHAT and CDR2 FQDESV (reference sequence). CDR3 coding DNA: TGTGCCAGCAGCTCCCCGCGGGGTTGGGAGCAGTACTTC. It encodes CASSSPRGWEQYF.

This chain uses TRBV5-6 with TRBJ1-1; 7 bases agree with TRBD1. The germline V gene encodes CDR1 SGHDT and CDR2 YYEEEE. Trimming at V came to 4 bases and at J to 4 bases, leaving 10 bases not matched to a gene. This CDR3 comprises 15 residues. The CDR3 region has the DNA TGTGCCAGCAGCAGCACAGGGGACCCTGTCACTGAAGCTTTCTTT. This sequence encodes CASSSTGDPVTEAFF.

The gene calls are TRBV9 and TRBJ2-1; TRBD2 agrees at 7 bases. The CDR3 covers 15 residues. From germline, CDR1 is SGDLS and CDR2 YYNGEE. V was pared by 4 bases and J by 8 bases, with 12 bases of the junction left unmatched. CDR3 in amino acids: CASSYSGTTTDEQFF. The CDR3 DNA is TGTGCCAGCAGCTATTCCGGGACTACCACGGATGAGCAGTTCTTC.

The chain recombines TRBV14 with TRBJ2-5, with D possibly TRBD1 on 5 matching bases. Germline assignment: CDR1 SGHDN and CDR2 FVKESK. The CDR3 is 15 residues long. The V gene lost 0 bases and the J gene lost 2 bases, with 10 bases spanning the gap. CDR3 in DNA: TGTGCCAGCAGCCAAGATTGGGGCCCTCAAGAGACCCAGTACTTC. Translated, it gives CASSQDWGPQETQYF.

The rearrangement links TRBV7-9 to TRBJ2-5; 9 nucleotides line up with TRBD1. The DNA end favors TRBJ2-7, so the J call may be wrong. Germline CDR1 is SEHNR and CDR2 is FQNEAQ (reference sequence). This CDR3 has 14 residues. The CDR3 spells CASSADRGAYEQYF. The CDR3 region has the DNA TGTGCCAGCAGCGCCGACAGGGGGGCCTACGAGCAGTACTTC.